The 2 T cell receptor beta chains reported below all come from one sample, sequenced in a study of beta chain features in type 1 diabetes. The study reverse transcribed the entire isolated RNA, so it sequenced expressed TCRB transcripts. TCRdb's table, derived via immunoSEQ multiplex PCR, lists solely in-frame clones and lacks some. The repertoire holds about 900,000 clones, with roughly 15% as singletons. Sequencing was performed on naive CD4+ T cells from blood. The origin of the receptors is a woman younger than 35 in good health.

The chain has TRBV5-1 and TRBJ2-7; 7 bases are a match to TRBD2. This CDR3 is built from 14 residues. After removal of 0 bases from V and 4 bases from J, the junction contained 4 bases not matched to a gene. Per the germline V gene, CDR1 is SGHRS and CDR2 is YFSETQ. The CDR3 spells CASSLGGSGYEQYF. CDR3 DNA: TGCGCCAGCAGCTTGGGGGGTAGCGGGTACGAGCAGTACTTC.

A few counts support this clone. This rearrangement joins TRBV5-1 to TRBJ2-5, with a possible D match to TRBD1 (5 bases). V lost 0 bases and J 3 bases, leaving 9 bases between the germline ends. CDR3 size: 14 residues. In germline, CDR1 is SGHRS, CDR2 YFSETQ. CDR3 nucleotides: TGCGCCAGCAGCTTGGCACAGGTAGAAGAGACCCAGTACTTC. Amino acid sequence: CASSLAQVEETQYF. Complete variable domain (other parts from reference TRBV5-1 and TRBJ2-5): KAGVTQTPRYLIKTRGQQVTLSCSPISGHRSVSWYQQTPGQGLQFLFEYFSETQRNKGNFPGRFSGRQFSNSRSEMNVSTLELGDSALYLCASSLAQVEETQYFGPGTRLLVL.